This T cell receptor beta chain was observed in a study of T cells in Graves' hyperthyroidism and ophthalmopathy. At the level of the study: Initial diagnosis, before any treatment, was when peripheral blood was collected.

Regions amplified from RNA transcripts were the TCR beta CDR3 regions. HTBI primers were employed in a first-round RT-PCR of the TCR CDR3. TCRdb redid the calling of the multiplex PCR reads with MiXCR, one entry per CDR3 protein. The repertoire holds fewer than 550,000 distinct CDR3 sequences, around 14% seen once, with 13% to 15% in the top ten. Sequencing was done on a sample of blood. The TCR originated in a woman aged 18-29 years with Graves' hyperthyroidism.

CDR3 region: CASTANPGGTEAFF. For the CDR3, the DNA is TGTGCCAGCACCGCCAACCCTGGAGGGACTGAAGCTTTCTTT. The chain combines TRBV9 with TRBJ1-1; no reliable D call. The CDR3 has 14 amino acids. V was clipped by 6 bases and J by 5 bases, with 17 bases between them. Germline lookup yields CDR1 SGDLS and CDR2 YYNGEE.